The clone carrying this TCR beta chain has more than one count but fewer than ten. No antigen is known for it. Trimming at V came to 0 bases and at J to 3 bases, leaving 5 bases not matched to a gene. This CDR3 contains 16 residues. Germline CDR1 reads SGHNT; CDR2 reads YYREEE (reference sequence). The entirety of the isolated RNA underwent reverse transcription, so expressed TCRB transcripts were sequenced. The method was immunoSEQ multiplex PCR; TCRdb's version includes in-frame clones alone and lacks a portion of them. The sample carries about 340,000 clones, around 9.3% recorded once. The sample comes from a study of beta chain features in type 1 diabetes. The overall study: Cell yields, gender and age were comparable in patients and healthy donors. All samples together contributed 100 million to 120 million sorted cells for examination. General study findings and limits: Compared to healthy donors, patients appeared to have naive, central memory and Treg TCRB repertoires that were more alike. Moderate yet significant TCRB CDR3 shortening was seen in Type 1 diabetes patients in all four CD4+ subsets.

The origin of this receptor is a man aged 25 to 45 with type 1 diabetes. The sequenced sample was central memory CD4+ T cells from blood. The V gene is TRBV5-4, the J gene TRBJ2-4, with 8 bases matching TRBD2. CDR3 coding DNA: TGTGCCAGCAGCTTGGCAAATCTAGCGGGCAAAAACATTCAGTACTTC. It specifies CASSLANLAGKNIQYF. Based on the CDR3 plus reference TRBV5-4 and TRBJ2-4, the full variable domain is ETGVTQSPTHLIKTRGQQVTLRCSSQSGHNTVSWYQQALGQGPQFIFQYYREEENGRGNFPPRFSGLQFPNYSSELNVNALELDDSALYLCASSLANLAGKNIQYFGAGTRLSVL.